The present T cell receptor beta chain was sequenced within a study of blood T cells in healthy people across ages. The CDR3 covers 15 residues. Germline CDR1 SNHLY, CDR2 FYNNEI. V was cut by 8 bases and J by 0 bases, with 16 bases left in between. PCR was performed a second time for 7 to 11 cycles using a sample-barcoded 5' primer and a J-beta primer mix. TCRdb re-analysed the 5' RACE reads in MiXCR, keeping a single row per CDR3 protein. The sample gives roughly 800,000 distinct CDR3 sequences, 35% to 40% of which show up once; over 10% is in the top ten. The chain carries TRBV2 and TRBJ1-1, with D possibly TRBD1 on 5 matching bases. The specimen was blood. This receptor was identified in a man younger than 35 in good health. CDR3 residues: CASDLFGTVNTEAFF. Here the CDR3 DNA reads TGTGCCAGCGATTTGTTCGGGACCGTGAACACTGAAGCTTTCTTT.